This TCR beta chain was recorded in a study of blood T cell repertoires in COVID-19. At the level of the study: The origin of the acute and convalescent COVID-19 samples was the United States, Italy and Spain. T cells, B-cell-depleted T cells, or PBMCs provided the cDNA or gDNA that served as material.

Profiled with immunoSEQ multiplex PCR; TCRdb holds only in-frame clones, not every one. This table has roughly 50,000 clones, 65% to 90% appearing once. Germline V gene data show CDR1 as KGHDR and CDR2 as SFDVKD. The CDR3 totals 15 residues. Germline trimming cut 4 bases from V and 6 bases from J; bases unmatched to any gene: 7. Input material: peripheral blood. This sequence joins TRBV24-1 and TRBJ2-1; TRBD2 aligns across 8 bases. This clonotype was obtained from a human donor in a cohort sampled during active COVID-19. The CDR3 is CATSDVAGSPNEQFF. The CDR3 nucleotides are TGTGCCACCAGTGACGTAGCGGGAAGTCCCAATGAGCAGTTCTTC.